These 30 T cell receptor beta chains originate from one sample sequenced in a study of human T cells and chemical hapten exposure. TCRdb ran MiXCR on the RACE reads and lists one entry per CDR3 protein. Counted here are tens of thousands of distinct CDR3 sequences, approximately 12% occurring once; the ten biggest clones make up around 5.8%. Time point given: patch test 3, about 24 weeks after DPC sensitization. The treatment here: therapeutic diphenylcyclopropenone sensitization with weekly scalp DPC. Source: whole blood, taken in connection with sensitization to the hapten diphenylcyclopropenone (DPC). All receptors derive from a woman in her fifties or sixties with alopecia areata. Some clones in this sample may be carry-over from other donors' samples.

This clonotype was found once. This may stem from a read error, because a much larger clone lies one nucleotide away. The chain links TRBV12-3 or TRBV12-4 to TRBJ2-3; 12 bases are a match to TRBD2. CDR3 length: 18 residues. Trimming took 2 bases from V and 1 from J; bases not matched to a gene: 7. CDR3 bases: TGTGCCAGCAGTTTAAGCTTCAGACTAGCGGGAGGCACAGATACGCAGTATTTT. Protein sequence: CASSLSFRLAGGTDTQYF.

The CDR3 loop is CASSSQGRGNTGELFF. The CDR3 bases are TGTGCCAGCAGCTCACAGGGAAGAGGGAACACCGGGGAGCTGTTTTTT. V and J are TRBV7-6 and TRBJ2-2, with a weak D call TRBD1 (6 bases). The CDR3 consists of 16 residues. V lost 4 bases to trimming and J lost 1 base, with 13 bases between them. CDR1 and CDR2 from the germline V gene are SGHVS and FNYEAQ.

This clonotype was found many times. This chain connects TRBV5-1 to TRBJ2-2; possibly TRBD2 for D (5 bases). Germline CDR1 reads SGHRS; CDR2 reads YFSETQ. The length of the CDR3 is 15 residues. V shed 0 bases and J shed 4 bases, with 10 bases lying between them. The CDR3 DNA reads as TGCGCCAGCAGCTTGGGACGGGATCTCACCGGGGAGCTGTTTTTT. Protein: CASSLGRDLTGELFF. The whole variable domain, remainder taken from reference TRBV5-1 and TRBJ2-2, is KAGVTQTPRYLIKTRGQQVTLSCSPISGHRSVSWYQQTPGQGLQFLFEYFSETQRNKGNFPGRFSGRQFSNSRSEMNVSTLELGDSALYLCASSLGRDLTGELFFGEGSRLTVL.

This chain joins TRBV29-1 and TRBJ1-1; tentatively, D is TRBD1 (5 bases). From germline, CDR1 is SQVTM and CDR2 ANQGSEA. The CDR3 length is 14 residues. Trimming removed 4 bases from V and 3 bases from J, with 15 bases in between. CDR3 sequence: CSVVRGNLDTEAFF. The CDR3, as DNA: TGCAGCGTTGTGAGGGGCAATTTGGACACTGAAGCTTTCTTT.

The sample holds a few counts of this clonotype. The rearrangement uses TRBV6-1 and TRBJ2-5; D possibly corresponds to TRBD1 (5 bases). This CDR3 comprises 14 residues. V lost 6 bases to trimming and J lost 4 bases, with 15 bases between them. The germline V gene has CDR1 MNHNS and CDR2 SASEGT. CDR3 bases: TGTGCCAGCAGGGCCGTCGCAGGGTTAGAGACCCAGTACTTC. This translates into CASRAVAGLETQYF.

In this sample, this clonotype turned up many times. The chain joins TRBV29-1 to TRBJ2-7; TRBD1 aligns across 7 bases. This CDR3 is 12 amino acids long. Germline CDR1 and CDR2: SQVTM and ANQGSEA. V was clipped by 7 bases and J by 3 bases; unmatched bases: 6. The CDR3 bases are TGCAGCGCCTGGACAGGAGGCTACGAGCAGTACTTC. Its protein is CSAWTGGYEQYF.

This clonotype turned up a few times. This sequence joins TRBV7-3 and TRBJ2-2; D unclear. CDR1 and CDR2 (germline): SGHTA, FQGTGA. Trimming removed 3 bases at V and 3 bases at J, with 5 bases between. There are 13 residues in the CDR3. This CDR3 is CASSFGYTGELFF. The DNA of the CDR3 is TGTGCCAGCAGCTTTGGGTACACCGGGGAGCTGTTTTTT.

This clonotype has a handful of counts. The rearrangement links TRBV14 to TRBJ1-2; D unclear. The CDR3 is 15 residues long. V was clipped by 4 bases and J by 5 bases, with 17 bases between them. Germline V CDR1 and CDR2: SGHDN, FVKESK. The CDR3 protein is CASSPLGAGAYGYTF. DNA of the CDR3: TGTGCCAGCAGCCCCCTTGGCGCGGGAGCGTATGGCTACACCTTC.

The chain combines TRBV29-1 with TRBJ2-7; D is unclear. Per germline, CDR1 SQVTM and CDR2 ANQGSEA. The ends were cut back, 7 bases at V and 6 bases at J, with 13 bases in the middle. This CDR3 is 11 amino acids long. CDR3 DNA: TGCAGCGCGTCTAGGTCAGCCGAGCAGTACTTC. Its protein product is CSASRSAEQYF.

This clonotype was observed at least ten times. This rearrangement joins TRBV27 to TRBJ2-5; D could derive from TRBD1 or TRBD2 (5 bases each). V lost 1 base and J lost 4, with 7 bases in between. The germline V gene encodes CDR1 MNHEY and CDR2 SMNVEV (reference sequence). The CDR3 sequence is 13 residues long. CDR3 residues: CASSLWGPETQYF. As DNA, the CDR3 is TGTGCCAGCAGTTTATGGGGACCAGAGACCCAGTACTTC.

The chain uses TRBV10-3 and TRBJ1-2; the D gene is possibly TRBD1 (5 bases). Trimming took 5 bases from V and 0 from J, leaving 7 bases between them. The length of the CDR3 is 13 residues. From germline, CDR1 is ENHRY and CDR2 SYGVKD. The CDR3 DNA reads TGTGCCATCAGTTCGACAGCTAACTATGGCTACACCTTC. Encoded protein: CAISSTANYGYTF.

This clonotype was recorded many times. The V gene is TRBV12-3 or TRBV12-4, the J gene TRBJ2-1; 9 bases map to TRBD2. CDR3 size: 14 residues. With V trimmed by 10 bases and J by 2 bases, 6 bases remained unmatched. Here the CDR3 DNA reads TGTGCCACTACGACTAGCGGAGCCTACAATGAGCAGTTCTTC. This translates into CATTTSGAYNEQFF.

This chain uses TRBV29-1 with TRBJ1-2; D may be TRBD1 (6 bases). Looked up from germline, CDR1 is SQVTM and CDR2 is ANQGSEA. V was clipped by 2 bases and J by 4 bases, with 17 bases between them. The CDR3 is 15 amino acids. As DNA, the CDR3 is TGCAGCGTTGAATGGGCGACAGGTTTAGGCTATGGCTACACCTTC. Residues: CSVEWATGLGYGYTF.

The chain combines TRBV18 with TRBJ1-2, with D uncertain. Germline V gene lookup returns CDR1 KGHSH and CDR2 LQKENI. V lost 3 bases and J lost 2, with 13 bases in between. The CDR3 loop spans 15 amino acids. The CDR3 loop is CASSPGGVGNYGYTF. CDR3 in DNA: TGTGCCAGCTCACCGGGAGGCGTGGGGAACTATGGCTACACCTTC.

J is TRBJ2-2 and V is TRBV11-2, with TRBD1 as a possible D gene (6 bases). Germline-derived CDR1 and CDR2 are SGHAT and FQNNGV. Trimming left V 5 bases short and J 4 bases short, with 17 bases between. The CDR3 extends over 16 amino acids. CDR3 nucleotide sequence: TGTGCCAGCAGCGGAACTCCTACAGGGTCCACCGGGGAGCTGTTTTTT. Protein sequence: CASSGTPTGSTGELFF.

On this clonotype itself: Just one base apart from a much larger clone, this may be a read error. The V call is TRBV7-6, the J call TRBJ2-7; 10 bases line up with TRBD2. Per the germline V gene, CDR1 is SGHVS and CDR2 is FNYEAQ. The CDR3 extends over 14 amino acids. As DNA, the CDR3 is TGTGCCGGCAGCTTTTCTAGCGGGAGCTACGAGCAGTACTTC. It encodes CAGSFSSGSYEQYF.

The CDR3 DNA sequence: TGCAGTGGGATATCTGAGGGGTTTATCGGCAGGGGATCCTACAATGAGCAGTTCTTC. It translates to CSGISEGFIGRGSYNEQFF. The chain combines TRBV20-1 with TRBJ2-1; a possible D gene is TRBD1 (6 bases). This CDR3 region has 19 residues. The ends were cut back, 7 bases at V and 1 base at J, with 29 bases in the middle. Germline CDR1 reads DFQATT; CDR2 reads SNEGSKA (reference sequence).

V is TRBV18 and J is TRBJ1-1; D unclear. This CDR3 is 13 amino acids long. V lost 3 bases to trimming and J lost 3 bases, with 8 bases between them. Germline CDR1 reads KGHSH; CDR2 reads LQKENI. The CDR3 spells CASSPTKDTEAFF. CDR3 nucleotide sequence: TGTGCCAGCTCACCGACTAAAGACACTGAAGCTTTCTTT.

The chain links TRBV19 to TRBJ1-5; a weak D match, TRBD1 (5 bases). V was pared by 7 bases and J by 9 bases, with 22 bases between. The V gene's germline CDR1 is LNHDA and CDR2 SQIVND (reference sequence). The CDR3 extends over 15 amino acids. CDR3 DNA sequence: TGTGCCAGTACCCAATCTGGGCAGGGTCAACGGCCCCAGCATTTT. Residues: CASTQSGQGQRPQHF.

V is TRBV9 and J is TRBJ2-1; D gene uncertain. Trimming stripped 3 bases from V and 2 bases from J, with 3 bases between. There are 12 residues in the CDR3. Germline assignment: CDR1 SGDLS and CDR2 YYNGEE. In DNA form, the CDR3 reads TGTGCCAGCAGCGCCCCCTACAATGAGCAGTTCTTC. It translates to CASSAPYNEQFF.

Only a few counts were recorded for this clonotype. J is TRBJ1-2 and V is TRBV12-5; D is uncertain. V was cut by 9 bases and J by 4 bases, with 12 bases left in between. The CDR3 covers 12 residues. CDR1 is LGHNT and CDR2 is FRNRAP in the germline V gene. CDR3 sequence: CASGRSPYGYTF. In nucleotides, the CDR3 is TGTGCTAGCGGGCGTTCCCCCTATGGCTACACCTTC.

CDR3: CASSSLAGAYNEQFF. The CDR3 DNA is TGTGCCAGCAGCTCATTAGCGGGGGCCTACAATGAGCAGTTCTTC. V and J are TRBV11-2 and TRBJ2-1, with 9 bases identical to TRBD2. There are 15 residues in the CDR3. From germline, CDR1 is SGHAT and CDR2 FQNNGV. V trimming: 4 bases; J trimming: 2 bases; junction bases outside the gene matches: 3.

There are many counts of this clonotype. V gene TRBV6-1 combines with J gene TRBJ1-6; D ambiguous. V lost 3 bases to trimming and J lost 8 bases, with 8 bases between them. Germline lookup yields CDR1 MNHNS and CDR2 SASEGT. The CDR3 spans 13 residues. This CDR3 reads CASSEREHSPLHF. In nucleotides, the CDR3 is TGTGCCAGCAGTGAGAGGGAACATTCACCCCTCCACTTT.

The chain combines TRBV19 with TRBJ2-3; D uncertain. V lost 5 bases and J lost 2, with 11 bases in between. The CDR3 totals 14 residues. CDR1 LNHDA and CDR2 SQIVND come from the germline V gene (reference sequence). The CDR3 protein is CASSEPSFTDTQYF. As DNA, the CDR3 is TGTGCCAGTAGTGAGCCGTCCTTCACAGATACGCAGTATTTT. Using reference TRBV19 and TRBJ2-3 for the parts outside the CDR3, the full variable domain is DGGITQSPKYLFRKEGQNVTLSCEQNLNHDAMYWYRQDPGQGLRLIYYSQIVNDFQKGDIAEGYSVSREKKESFPLTVTSAQKNPTAFYLCASSEPSFTDTQYFGPGTRLTVL.

V gene TRBV19 combines with J gene TRBJ1-4, with a weak D call TRBD1 (5 bases). Trimming shortened V by 6 bases and J by 5 bases, and 16 bases separated the two germline ends. The CDR3 runs to 15 residues. CDR1 is LNHDA and CDR2 is SQIVND in the germline V gene (reference sequence). The CDR3 bases are TGTGCCAGTAGCCGCGGCGGGGGGTTAAATGAAAAACTGTTTTTT. Translating gives CASSRGGGLNEKLFF.

Only a few counts were recorded for this clonotype. This sequence joins TRBV28 and TRBJ2-3, with 10 bases lining up with TRBD2. In germline, CDR1 is MDHEN, CDR2 SYDVKM. This CDR3 has 16 residues. The V segment lost 6 bases and the J segment 4 bases; nucleotides outside the gene matches: 10. CDR3 in amino acids: CASRPSSGRVADTQYF. The DNA of the CDR3 is TGTGCCAGCAGACCCTCTAGCGGGAGAGTGGCAGATACGCAGTATTTT. Full variable domain (remainder filled in from reference TRBV28 and TRBJ2-3): DVKVTQSSRYLVKRTGEKVFLECVQDMDHENMFWYRQDPGLGLRLIYFSYDVKMKEKGDIPEGYSVSREKKERFSLILESASTNQTSMYLCASRPSSGRVADTQYFGPGTRLTVL.

This chain connects TRBV7-3 to TRBJ1-2; TRBD1 aligns across 8 bases. Trimming removed 3 bases from V and 4 bases from J; junction bases left unmatched: 4. The germline V gene has CDR1 SGHTA and CDR2 FQGTGA. The CDR3 spans 14 residues. The DNA of the CDR3 is TGTGCCAGCAGCTTTGACAGGGGCGGCTATGGCTACACCTTC. The encoded protein is CASSFDRGGYGYTF. The full variable domain, completed using reference TRBV7-3 and TRBJ1-2, is GAGVSQTPSNKVTEKGKYVELRCDPISGHTALYWYRQSLGQGPEFLIYFQGTGAADDSGLPNDRFFAVRPEGSVSTLKIQRTERGDSAVYLCASSFDRGGYGYTFGSGTRLTVV.

The rearrangement uses TRBV11-1 and TRBJ2-7; a weak D match, TRBD1 (6 bases). V was trimmed by 5 bases and J by 3 bases, leaving 17 bases between them. This CDR3 spans 15 amino acids. Per the germline V gene, CDR1 is SGHAT and CDR2 is FQDESV (reference sequence). The CDR3 reads CASSTYRDTVYEQYF. In DNA form, the CDR3 reads TGTGCCAGCAGCACCTACAGGGACACCGTCTACGAGCAGTACTTC.

This clonotype has ten or more counts. The CDR3 protein is CASRDRDQETQYF. In DNA form, the CDR3 reads TGTGCCAGTAGGGACAGGGACCAAGAGACCCAGTACTTC. The J gene is TRBJ2-5, the V gene TRBV19; 8 positions match TRBD1. CDR1 and CDR2 (germline): LNHDA, SQIVND (reference sequence). Trimming at V came to 6 bases and at J to 0 bases, leaving 0 bases not matched to a gene. This CDR3 has 13 residues. Variable domain in full (rest from reference TRBV19 and TRBJ2-5): DGGITQSPKYLFRKEGQNVTLSCEQNLNHDAMYWYRQDPGQGLRLIYYSQIVNDFQKGDIAEGYSVSREKKESFPLTVTSAQKNPTAFYLCASRDRDQETQYFGPGTRLLVL.

The chain employs TRBV21-1 and TRBJ1-6. TRBV21-1 is a pseudogene. This CDR3 contains 19 residues. The CDR3 region is CASSKALSLECGNNSPLHF. DNA for the CDR3: TGTGCCAGCAGCAAAGCTCTCTCTCTGGAGTGCGGAAATAATTCACCCCTCCACTTT.